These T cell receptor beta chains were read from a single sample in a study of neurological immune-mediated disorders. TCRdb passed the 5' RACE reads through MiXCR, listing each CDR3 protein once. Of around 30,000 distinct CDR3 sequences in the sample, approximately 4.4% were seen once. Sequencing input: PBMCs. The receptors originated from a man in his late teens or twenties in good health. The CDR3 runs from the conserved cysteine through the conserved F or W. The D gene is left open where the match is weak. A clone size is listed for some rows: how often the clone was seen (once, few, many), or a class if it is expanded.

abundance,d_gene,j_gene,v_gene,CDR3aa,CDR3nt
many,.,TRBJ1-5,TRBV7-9,CASSSDGYSNQPQHF,TGTGCCAGCAGCTCCGACGGGTATAGCAATCAGCCCCAGCATTTT
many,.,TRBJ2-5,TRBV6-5,CASSHRQSETQYF,TGTGCCAGCAGCCATCGGCAGTCAGAGACCCAGTACTTC
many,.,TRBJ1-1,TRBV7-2,CASGQGANTEAFF,TGTGCCAGCGGCCAAGGGGCGAACACTGAAGCTTTCTTT
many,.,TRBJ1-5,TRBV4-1,CASSQVLLREAKNQPQHF,TGCGCCAGCAGCCAAGTCCTCCTTAGGGAGGCAAAGAATCAGCCCCAGCATTTT
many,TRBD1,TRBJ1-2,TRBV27,CASSWTGDSYYGYTF,TGTGCCAGCAGTTGGACCGGGGACAGCTACTATGGCTACACCTTC
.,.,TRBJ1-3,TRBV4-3,CASSPTWTGNTIYF,TGCGCCAGCAGCCCAACATGGACTGGAAACACCATATATTTT
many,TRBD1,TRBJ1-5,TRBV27,CASSLRGVRYSNQPQHF,TGTGCCAGCAGTCTCAGGGGGGTACGATATAGTAATCAGCCCCAGCATTTT
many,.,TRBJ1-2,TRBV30,CAWTLGNYGYTF,TGTGCCTGGACATTGGGCAACTATGGCTACACCTTC
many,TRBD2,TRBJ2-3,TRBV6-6,CASSHRQTSGGLTDTQYF,TGTGCCAGCAGTCACCGACAGACTAGCGGGGGGCTCACAGATACGCAGTATTTT
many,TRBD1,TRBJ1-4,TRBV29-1,CSVSGTGADNEKLFF,TGCAGCGTAAGCGGGACAGGGGCCGATAATGAAAAACTGTTTTTT
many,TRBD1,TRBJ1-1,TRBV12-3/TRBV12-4,CASSPRGTGDTEAFF,TGTGCCAGCAGTCCCCGGGGGACAGGGGACACTGAAGCTTTCTTT
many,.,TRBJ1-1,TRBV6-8,CASRRGEGSTEAFF,TGTGCCAGCAGGAGGGGGGAGGGAAGCACTGAAGCTTTCTTT
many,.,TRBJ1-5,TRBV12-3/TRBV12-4,CASSFGEDQPQHF,TGTGCCAGCAGTTTCGGGGAGGATCAGCCCCAGCATTTT
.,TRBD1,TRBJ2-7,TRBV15,CATTMSRQGNEQYF,TGTGCCACCACCATGTCCCGACAGGGTAACGAGCAGTACTTC
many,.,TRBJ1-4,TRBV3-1,CASSPQDTGGNEKLFF,TGTGCCAGCAGCCCCCAAGATACGGGGGGGAATGAAAAACTGTTTTTT
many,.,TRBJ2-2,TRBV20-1,CSVSGAGFYTGELFF,TGCAGTGTCAGCGGTGCCGGGTTTTACACCGGGGAGCTGTTTTTT
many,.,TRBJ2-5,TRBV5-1,CASSSRGDQETQYF,TGCGCCAGCAGCTCACGAGGGGATCAAGAGACCCAGTACTTC
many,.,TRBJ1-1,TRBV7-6,CASSLVGMNTEAFF,TGTGCCAGCAGCTTAGTAGGCATGAACACTGAAGCTTTCTTT
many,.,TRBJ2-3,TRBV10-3,CAISDASVAADTQYF,TGTGCCATCAGTGACGCATCCGTGGCCGCAGATACGCAGTATTTT
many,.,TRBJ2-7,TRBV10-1,CASRQTLIGEQYF,TGCGCCAGCCGGCAAACGCTAATTGGGGAGCAGTACTTC
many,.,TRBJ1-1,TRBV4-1,CASSQVLGRSAEAFF,TGCGCCAGCAGCCAAGTCCTCGGCAGGTCGGCTGAAGCTTTCTTT
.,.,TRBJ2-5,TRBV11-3,CASSQGLETQYF,TGTGCAAGCAGCCAGGGTTTGGAGACCCAGTACTTC
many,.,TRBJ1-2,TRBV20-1,CSARADYGYTF,TGCAGTGCTAGGGCTGATTATGGCTACACCTTC
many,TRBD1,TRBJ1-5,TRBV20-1,CSAPRIGQDQGPQHF,TGCAGTGCCCCTCGAATTGGACAGGACCAGGGGCCCCAGCATTTT
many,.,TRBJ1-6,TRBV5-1,CASRTDSLGPSPLHF,TGCGCCAGCAGAACGGACTCGTTGGGGCCTTCACCCCTCCACTTT